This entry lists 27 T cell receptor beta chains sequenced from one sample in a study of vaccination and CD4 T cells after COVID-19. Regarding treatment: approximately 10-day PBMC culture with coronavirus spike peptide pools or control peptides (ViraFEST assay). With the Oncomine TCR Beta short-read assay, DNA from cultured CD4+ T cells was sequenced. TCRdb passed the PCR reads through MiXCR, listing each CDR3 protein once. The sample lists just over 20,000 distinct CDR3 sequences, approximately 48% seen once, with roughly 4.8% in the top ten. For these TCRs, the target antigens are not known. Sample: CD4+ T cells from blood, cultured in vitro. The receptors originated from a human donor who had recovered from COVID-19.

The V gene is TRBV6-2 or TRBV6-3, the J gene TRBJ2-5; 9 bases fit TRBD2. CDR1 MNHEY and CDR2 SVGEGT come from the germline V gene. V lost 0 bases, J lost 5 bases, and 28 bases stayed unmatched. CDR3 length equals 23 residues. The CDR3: CASSYSRVTGQPNRLAAVETQYF. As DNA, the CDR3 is TGTGCCAGCAGTTACTCGAGGGTTACGGGACAGCCAAACCGACTAGCGGCCGTGGAGACCCAGTACTTC.

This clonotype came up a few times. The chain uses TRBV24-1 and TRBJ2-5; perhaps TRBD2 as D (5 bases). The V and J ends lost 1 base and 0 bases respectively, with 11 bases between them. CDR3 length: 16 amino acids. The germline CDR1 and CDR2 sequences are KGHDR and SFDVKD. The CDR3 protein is CATSDFGLANQETQYF. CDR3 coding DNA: TGTGCCACCAGTGATTTCGGCCTAGCAAACCAAGAGACCCAGTACTTC.

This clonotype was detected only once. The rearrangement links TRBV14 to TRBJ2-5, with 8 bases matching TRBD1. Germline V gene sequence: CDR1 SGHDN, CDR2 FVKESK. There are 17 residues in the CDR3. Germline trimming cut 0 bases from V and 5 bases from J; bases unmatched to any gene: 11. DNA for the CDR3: TGTGCCAGCAGCCAAGAATCGTACAGGGGGTTGTTTGAGACCCAGTACTTC. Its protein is CASSQESYRGLFETQYF.

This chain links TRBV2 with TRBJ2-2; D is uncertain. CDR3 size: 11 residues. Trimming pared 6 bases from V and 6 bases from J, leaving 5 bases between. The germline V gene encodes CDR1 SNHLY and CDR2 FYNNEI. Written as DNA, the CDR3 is TGTGCCAGCAGCACGGCCGGGGAGCTGTTTTTT. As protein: CASSTAGELFF. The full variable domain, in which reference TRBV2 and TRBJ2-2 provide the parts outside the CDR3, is EPEVTQTPSHQVTQMGQEVILRCVPISNHLYFYWYRQILGQKVEFLVSFYNNEISEKSEIFDDQFSVERPDGSNFTLKIRSTKLEDSAMYFCASSTAGELFFGEGSRLTVL.

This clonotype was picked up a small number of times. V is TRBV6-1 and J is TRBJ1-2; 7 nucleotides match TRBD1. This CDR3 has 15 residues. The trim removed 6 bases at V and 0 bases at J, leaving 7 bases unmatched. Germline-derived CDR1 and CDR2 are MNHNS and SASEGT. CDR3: CASSPGQVSNYGYTF. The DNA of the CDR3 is TGTGCCAGCAGCCCCGGACAGGTCTCTAACTATGGCTACACCTTC.

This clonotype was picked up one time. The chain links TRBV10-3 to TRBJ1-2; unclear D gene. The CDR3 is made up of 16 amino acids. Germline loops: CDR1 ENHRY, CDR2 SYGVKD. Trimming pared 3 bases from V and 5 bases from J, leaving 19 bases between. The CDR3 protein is CAISEGGETEWYGYTF. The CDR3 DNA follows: TGTGCCATCAGTGAAGGTGGGGAGACGGAGTGGTATGGCTACACCTTC.

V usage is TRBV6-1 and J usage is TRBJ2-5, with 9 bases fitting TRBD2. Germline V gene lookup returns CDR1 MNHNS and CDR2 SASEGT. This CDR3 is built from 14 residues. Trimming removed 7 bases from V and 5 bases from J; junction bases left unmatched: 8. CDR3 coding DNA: TGTGCCAGCACCAGCGGGGGGAGGGATGAGACCCAGTACTTC. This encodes CASTSGGRDETQYF.

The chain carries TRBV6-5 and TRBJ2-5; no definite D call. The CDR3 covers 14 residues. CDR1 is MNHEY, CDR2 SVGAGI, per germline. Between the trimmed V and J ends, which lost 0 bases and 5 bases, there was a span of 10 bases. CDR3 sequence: CASSYSRRVETQYF. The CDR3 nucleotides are TGTGCCAGCAGTTACTCTCGGCGTGTGGAGACCCAGTACTTC.

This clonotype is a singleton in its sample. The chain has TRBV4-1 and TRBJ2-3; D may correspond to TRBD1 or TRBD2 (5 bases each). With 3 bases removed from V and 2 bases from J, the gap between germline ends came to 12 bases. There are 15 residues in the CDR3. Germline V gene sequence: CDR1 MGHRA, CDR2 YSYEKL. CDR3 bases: TGCGCCAGCAGCCATGGGGACCAACTCACAGATACGCAGTATTTT. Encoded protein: CASSHGDQLTDTQYF.

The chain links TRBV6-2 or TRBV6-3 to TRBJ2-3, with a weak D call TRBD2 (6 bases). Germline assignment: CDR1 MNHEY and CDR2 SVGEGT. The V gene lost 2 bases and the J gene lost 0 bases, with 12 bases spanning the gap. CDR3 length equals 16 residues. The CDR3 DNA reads TGTGCCAGCAGTTACAGCGGCGGGACTAGCACAGATACGCAGTATTTT. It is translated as CASSYSGGTSTDTQYF.

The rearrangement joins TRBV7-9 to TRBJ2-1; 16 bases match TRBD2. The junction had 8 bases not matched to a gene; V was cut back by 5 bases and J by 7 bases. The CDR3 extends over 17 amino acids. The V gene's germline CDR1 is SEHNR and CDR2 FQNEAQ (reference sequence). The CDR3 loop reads CASSRGTSGGAWNEQFF. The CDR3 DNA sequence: TGTGCCAGCAGCCGCGGGACTAGCGGGGGGGCGTGGAATGAGCAGTTCTTC.

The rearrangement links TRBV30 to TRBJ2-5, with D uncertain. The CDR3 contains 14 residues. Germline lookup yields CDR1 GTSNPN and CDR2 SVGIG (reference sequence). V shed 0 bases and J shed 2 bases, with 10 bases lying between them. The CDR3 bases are TGTGCCTGGAGTGTGGATCTAGGGCAAGAGACCCAGTACTTC. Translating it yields CAWSVDLGQETQYF.

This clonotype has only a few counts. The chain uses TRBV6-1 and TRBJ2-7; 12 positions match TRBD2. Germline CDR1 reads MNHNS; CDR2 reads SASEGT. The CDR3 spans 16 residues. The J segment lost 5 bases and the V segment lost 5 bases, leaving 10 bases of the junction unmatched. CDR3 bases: TGTGCCAGCAGTACCCCTGGACTAGCGGGACGGGACGAGCAGTACTTC. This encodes CASSTPGLAGRDEQYF.

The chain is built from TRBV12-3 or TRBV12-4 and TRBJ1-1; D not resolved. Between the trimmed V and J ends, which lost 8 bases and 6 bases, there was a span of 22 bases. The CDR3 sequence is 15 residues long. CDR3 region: CASRRGREGGAEAFF. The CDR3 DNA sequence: TGTGCCAGCCGCCGTGGTAGGGAGGGTGGCGCTGAAGCTTTCTTT.

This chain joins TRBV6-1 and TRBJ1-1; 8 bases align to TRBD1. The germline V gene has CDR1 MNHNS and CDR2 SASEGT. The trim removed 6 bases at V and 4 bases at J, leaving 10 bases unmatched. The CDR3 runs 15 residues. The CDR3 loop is CASRDQTGEGTEAFF. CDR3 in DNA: TGTGCCAGCAGAGACCAGACAGGGGAGGGCACTGAAGCTTTCTTT.

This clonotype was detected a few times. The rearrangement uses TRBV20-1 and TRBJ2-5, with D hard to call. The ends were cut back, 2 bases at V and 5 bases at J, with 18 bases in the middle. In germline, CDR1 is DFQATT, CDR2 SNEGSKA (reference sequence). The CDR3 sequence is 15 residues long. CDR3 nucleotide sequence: TGCAGTGCTAGACCCTGGGCAGATTCAGAGGAGACCCAGTACTTC. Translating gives CSARPWADSEETQYF.

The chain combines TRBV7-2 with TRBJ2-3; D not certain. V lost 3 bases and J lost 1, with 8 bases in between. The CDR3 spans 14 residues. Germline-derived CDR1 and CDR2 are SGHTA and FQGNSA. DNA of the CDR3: TGTGCCAGCAGCTTTAGGATTCGCACAGATACGCAGTATTTT. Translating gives CASSFRIRTDTQYF.

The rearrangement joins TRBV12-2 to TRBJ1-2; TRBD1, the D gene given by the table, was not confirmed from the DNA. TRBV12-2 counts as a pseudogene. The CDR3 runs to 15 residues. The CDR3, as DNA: TGTGCAAGTCGCAGTGACAGGTCGGGGGACTATGGCTACACCTTC. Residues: CASRSDRSGDYGYTF.

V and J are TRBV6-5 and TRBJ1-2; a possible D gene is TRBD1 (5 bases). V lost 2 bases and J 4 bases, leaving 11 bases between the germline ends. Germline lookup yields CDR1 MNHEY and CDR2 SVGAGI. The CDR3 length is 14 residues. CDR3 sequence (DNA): TGTGCCAGCAGTTACGGGCAGGGCGGCTATGGCTACACCTTC. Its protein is CASSYGQGGYGYTF.

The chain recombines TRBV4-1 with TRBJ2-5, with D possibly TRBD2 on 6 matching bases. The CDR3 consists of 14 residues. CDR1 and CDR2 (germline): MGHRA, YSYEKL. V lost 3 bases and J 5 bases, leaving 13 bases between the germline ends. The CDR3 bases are TGCGCCAGCAGCCAGGTGACTAGAGGTGAGACCCAGTACTTC. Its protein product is CASSQVTRGETQYF.

The CDR3 spells CSARTGSYNEQFF. DNA for the CDR3: TGCAGTGCTAGAACGGGTTCCTACAATGAGCAGTTCTTC. The V gene is TRBV20-1, the J gene TRBJ2-1, with D hard to call. The CDR3 consists of 13 residues. Germline assignment: CDR1 DFQATT and CDR2 SNEGSKA (reference sequence). The V end was cut by 2 bases, the J end by 1 base, with 6 bases between.

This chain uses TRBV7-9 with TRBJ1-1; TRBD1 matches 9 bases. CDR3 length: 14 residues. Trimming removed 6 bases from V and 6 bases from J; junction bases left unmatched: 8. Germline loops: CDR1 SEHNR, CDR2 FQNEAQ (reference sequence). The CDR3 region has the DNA TGTGCCAGCAGACTACAGGGGGCTGTGGCTGAAGCTTTCTTT. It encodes CASRLQGAVAEAFF.

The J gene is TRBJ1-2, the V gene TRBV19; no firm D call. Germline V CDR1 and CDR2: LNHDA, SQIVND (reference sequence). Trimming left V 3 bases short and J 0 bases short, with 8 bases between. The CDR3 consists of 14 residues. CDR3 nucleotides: TGTGCCAGTAGTATTGGCGGGGCTAACTATGGCTACACCTTC. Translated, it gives CASSIGGANYGYTF.

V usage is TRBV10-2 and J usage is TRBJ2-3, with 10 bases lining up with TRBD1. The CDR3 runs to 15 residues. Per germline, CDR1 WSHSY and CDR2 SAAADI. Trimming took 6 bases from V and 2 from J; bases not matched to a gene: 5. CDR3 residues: CASSPGQGNTDTQYF. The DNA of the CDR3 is TGCGCCAGCAGCCCGGGACAGGGGAACACAGATACGCAGTATTTT.

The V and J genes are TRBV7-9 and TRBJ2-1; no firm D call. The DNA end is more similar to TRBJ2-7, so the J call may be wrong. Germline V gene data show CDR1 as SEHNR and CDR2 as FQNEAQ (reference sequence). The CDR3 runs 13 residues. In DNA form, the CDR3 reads TGTGCCAGCAGCTTAGGGACGGTATACGAGCAGTACTTC. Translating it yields CASSLGTVYEQYF.

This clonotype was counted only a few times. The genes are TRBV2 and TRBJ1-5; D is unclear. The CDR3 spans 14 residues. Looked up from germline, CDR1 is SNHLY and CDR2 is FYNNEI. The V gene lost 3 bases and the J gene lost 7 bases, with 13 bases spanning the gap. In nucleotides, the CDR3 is TGTGCCAGCAGTGATCAGCGACATCAACAGCCCCAGCATTTT. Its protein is CASSDQRHQQPQHF.

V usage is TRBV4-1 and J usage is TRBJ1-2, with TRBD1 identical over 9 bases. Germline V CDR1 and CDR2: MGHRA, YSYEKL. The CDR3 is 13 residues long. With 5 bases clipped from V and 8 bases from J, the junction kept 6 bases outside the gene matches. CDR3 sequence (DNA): TGCGCCAGCAGCATGGGACAGGGTCGGGGCTACACCTTC. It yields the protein CASSMGQGRGYTF.